This TCR beta chain emerged from a study of control samples from healthy donors and cancer patients. Data came from immunoSEQ multiplex PCR; TCRdb stores just in-frame clones and leaves some out. In the table there are around 27,000 clones, approximately 85% of which are singletons. The CDR3 covers 14 residues. From germline, CDR1 is LNHDA and CDR2 SQIVND (reference sequence). The junction had 5 bases not matched to a gene; V was cut back by 5 bases and J by 7 bases. This rearrangement joins TRBV19 to TRBJ2-1, with TRBD1 matching 10 bases. The origin of this receptor is a woman aged 55-69 years with head and neck cancer. Input material: PBMCs. CDR3 amino acids: CASSGGTGVNEQFF. CDR3 nucleotides: TGTGCCAGTAGTGGAGGGACAGGGGTTAATGAGCAGTTCTTC.